The next 20 T cell receptor beta chains were all read from a single sample in a study of spatial heterogeneity in lung cancer. Indicated time point: blood at routine non-recurrence follow-up after resection. TCRdb re-analysed the 5' RACE reads in MiXCR, keeping a single row per CDR3 protein. The table records approximately 110,000 distinct CDR3 sequences, about a tenth of them present only once. The sample in question was PBMCs, obtained at follow-up. These receptors were taken from a female donor with early-stage non-small cell lung cancer.

This clonotype was seen at least ten times. The V and J genes are TRBV7-2 and TRBJ1-4; 7 positions agree with TRBD1. The V gene end was trimmed by 3 bases and the J gene end by 8 bases; junction bases not matched to a gene: 9. CDR1 SGHTA and CDR2 FQGNSA come from the germline V gene. The CDR3 totals 15 residues. The CDR3 DNA is TGTGCCAGCAGCTTCCGACAGGGAGGTCGGGAAAAACTGTTTTTT. This codes for CASSFRQGGREKLFF. Full variable domain (rest looked up from reference TRBV7-2 and TRBJ1-4): GAGVSQSPSNKVTEKGKDVELRCDPISGHTALYWYRQSLGQGLEFLIYFQGNSAPDKSGLPSDRFSAERTGGSVSTLTIQRTQQEDSAVYLCASSFRQGGREKLFFGSGTQLSVL.

In this sample, this clonotype turned up many times. The chain's CDR3 is CSATGTEGTQYF. The CDR3, as DNA: TGCAGTGCTACGGGGACAGAAGGGACCCAGTACTTC. The V and J genes are TRBV20-1 and TRBJ2-5; 7 bases align to TRBD1. The CDR3 is 12 amino acids. The trim removed 4 bases at V and 7 bases at J, leaving 6 bases unmatched. Per the germline V gene, CDR1 is DFQATT and CDR2 is SNEGSKA (reference sequence).

This rearrangement joins TRBV9 to TRBJ2-1; 7 bases match TRBD1. V shed 3 bases, J shed 5 bases, and the junction held 14 bases outside the gene matches. Looked up from germline, CDR1 is SGDLS and CDR2 is YYNGEE. The CDR3 spans 17 residues. Here the CDR3 reads CASSAGPGNRGHNEQFF. CDR3 in DNA: TGTGCCAGCAGCGCTGGCCCCGGTAACAGGGGACACAATGAGCAGTTCTTC.

This clonotype appeared many times. The chain couples TRBV3-1 to TRBJ2-3; D is possibly TRBD2 (5 bases). Trimming took 2 bases from V and 0 from J, leaving 6 bases between them. The CDR3 consists of 14 residues. From germline, CDR1 is LGHDT and CDR2 YNNKEL (reference sequence). CDR3 loop: CASSQRGSTDTQYF. In DNA, the CDR3 is TGTGCCAGCAGCCAAAGAGGGAGCACAGATACGCAGTATTTT.

This rearrangement joins TRBV2 to TRBJ1-1; D unclear. The CDR3 spans 12 residues. Germline CDR1 reads SNHLY; CDR2 reads FYNNEI. Trimming pared 1 base from V and 5 bases from J, leaving 5 bases between. CDR3 nucleotide sequence: TGTGCCAGCAGTGAAGAATGGACTGAAGCTTTCTTT. It encodes CASSEEWTEAFF.

The chain couples TRBV6-5 to TRBJ2-5; D unresolved. CDR3 length: 13 amino acids. The germline V gene has CDR1 MNHEY and CDR2 SVGAGI. V gave up 7 bases and J gave up 2 bases, with 11 bases separating them. The CDR3 loop reads CASTSNQQETQYF. CDR3 bases: TGTGCCAGCACGTCGAACCAACAAGAGACCCAGTACTTC.

This clonotype showed up just a few times. The chain joins TRBV29-1 to TRBJ1-1, with D perhaps TRBD1 (6 bases). This CDR3 spans 11 amino acids. With 2 bases removed from V and 6 bases from J, the gap between germline ends came to 7 bases. CDR1 and CDR2 (germline): SQVTM, ANQGSEA. CDR3 in DNA: TGCAGCGTTGAAAAGGGGGCTGAAGCTTTCTTT. Encoded protein: CSVEKGAEAFF.

This clonotype has ten or more counts. This chain joins TRBV20-1 and TRBJ2-7, with TRBD1 matching over 9 bases. The junction had 15 bases not matched to a gene; V was cut back by 6 bases and J by 9 bases. Per the germline V gene, CDR1 is DFQATT and CDR2 is SNEGSKA (reference sequence). This CDR3 contains 14 residues. The CDR3 loop reads CSAVDRGDFILQYF. The DNA for the CDR3 is TGCAGTGCAGTTGACAGGGGGGACTTCATCCTGCAGTACTTC.

Of note for this clonotype: Since a much larger clone is just one base distant, this may be a read error. For the CDR3, the DNA is TGCAGCGTTGACAGGGCACAGACCGGGGAGCTGGTTTTT. Translating gives CSVDRAQTGELVF. The chain employs TRBV29-1 and TRBJ2-2; D possibly matches TRBD1 or TRBD2 (5 bases each). The CDR3 sequence is 13 residues long. CDR1 is SQVTM, CDR2 ANQGSEA, per germline.

The rearrangement links TRBV29-1 to TRBJ1-2, with 9 bases matching TRBD1. Looked up from germline, CDR1 is SQVTM and CDR2 is ANQGSEA. V shed 6 bases, J shed 8 bases, and the junction held 10 bases outside the gene matches. This CDR3 contains 13 residues. In DNA, the CDR3 is TGCAGCGTCCGTACAGGGGGCTCCCCGGGCTACACCTTC. Translating it yields CSVRTGGSPGYTF.

The rearrangement uses TRBV5-1 and TRBJ2-3; D unresolved. This CDR3 has 14 amino acids. In germline, CDR1 is SGHRS, CDR2 YFSETQ. V lost 6 bases and J 1 base, leaving 12 bases between the germline ends. The CDR3 loop reads CASKLSLGTDTQYF. CDR3 nucleotides: TGCGCCAGCAAACTTTCATTGGGCACAGATACGCAGTATTTT.

This chain uses TRBV28 with TRBJ2-1; tentatively, D is TRBD2 (5 bases). V shed 4 bases and J shed 7 bases, with 11 bases lying between them. CDR3 length: 13 amino acids. In germline, CDR1 is MDHEN, CDR2 SYDVKM. CDR3 sequence (DNA): TGTGCCAGCAGTTCGACGGGAAAAAATGAGCAGTTCTTC. It encodes CASSSTGKNEQFF.

The chain is built from TRBV5-1 and TRBJ1-2, with unresolved D. Trimming removed 1 base at V and 6 bases at J, with 7 bases between. Germline CDR1 is SGHRS and CDR2 is YFSETQ. The CDR3 totals 12 residues. The CDR3 bases are TGCGCCAGCAGCTTGTCGATGAATGGCTACACCTTC. Translation gives CASSLSMNGYTF.

The chain links TRBV28 to TRBJ1-6; D not certain. Between the trimmed V and J ends, which lost 4 bases and 8 bases, there was a span of 9 bases. The germline V gene encodes CDR1 MDHEN and CDR2 SYDVKM. The CDR3 totals 13 residues. In nucleotides, the CDR3 is TGTGCCAGCAGTTCCGTCAATTATTCACCCCTCCACTTT. It specifies CASSSVNYSPLHF.

The V call is TRBV4-1, the J call TRBJ2-2; D call uncertain. Germline V lookup: CDR1 MGHRA, CDR2 YSYEKL. Trimming left V 2 bases short and J 7 bases short, with 14 bases between. The CDR3 consists of 15 residues. CDR3 residues: CASSQRQAANGELFF. CDR3 nucleotide sequence: TGCGCCAGCAGCCAAAGGCAGGCCGCGAACGGGGAGCTGTTTTTT.

This clonotype was detected ten times or more. The V and J genes are TRBV5-1 and TRBJ1-1; D is ambiguous. The CDR3 runs to 13 residues. Trimming left V 0 bases short and J 8 bases short, with 11 bases between. Germline lookup yields CDR1 SGHRS and CDR2 YFSETQ. The CDR3 DNA reads TGCGCCAGCAGCTTGGAGGGAACTCCCGAAGCTTTCTTT. Amino acid sequence: CASSLEGTPEAFF.

There are a few counts of this clonotype. The gene calls are TRBV10-2 and TRBJ2-3; no reliable D call. V lost 1 base and J 0 bases, leaving 17 bases between the germline ends. The CDR3 consists of 18 residues. Germline-derived CDR1 and CDR2 are WSHSY and SAAADI. CDR3 residues: CASSELFTSFSSTDTQYF. The CDR3 DNA sequence: TGCGCCAGCAGTGAGTTATTCACCAGCTTCTCTAGCACAGATACGCAGTATTTT.

This clonotype was counted only a few times. This chain links TRBV5-1 with TRBJ2-7; TRBD1 agrees at 7 bases. The V and J ends lost 0 bases and 4 bases, in that order; junction bases with no gene match: 7. This CDR3 spans 15 amino acids. Germline V gene data show CDR1 as SGHRS and CDR2 as YFSETQ. The DNA for the CDR3 is TGCGCCAGCAGCTTGGACCCGACAGGGATATACGAGCAGTACGTC. Amino acids: CASSLDPTGIYEQYV.

This clonotype was counted many times. This chain uses TRBV7-8 with TRBJ1-5; 8 nucleotides match TRBD1. Germline-derived CDR1 and CDR2 are SGHVS and FQNEAQ. Trimming cost V 5 bases and J 6 bases; bases outside gene matches: 15. The CDR3 contains 17 residues. CDR3 nucleotide sequence: TGTGCCAGCAGCCCCAGTACGGGACAGGTCCTGGGTCAGCCCCAGCATTTT. Its protein product is CASSPSTGQVLGQPQHF.

There are a few counts of this clonotype. The genes are TRBV11-2 and TRBJ2-7; D is unresolved. Trimming removed 1 base from V and 3 bases from J, with 4 bases in between. Germline loops: CDR1 SGHAT, CDR2 FQNNGV. The CDR3 contains 12 residues. The CDR3 spells CASSLGYYEQYF. CDR3 in DNA: TGTGCCAGCAGCTTAGGATACTACGAGCAGTACTTC.